This TCR beta chain was identified during a study of blood T cell repertoires in COVID-19. Methods used by the authors: The assay estimated nucleated cells by amplifying reference gene primers. The method was immunoSEQ multiplex PCR; TCRdb's version includes in-frame clones alone and lacks a portion of them. The D gene and trimming were derived from the DNA, and the V and J assignments and clone size from that table. The data contain about 480,000 clones, 89% of them singletons. Seattle enrolled patients during active infection and tracked them longitudinally. Sequencing used peripheral blood. The receptor comes from a young man with COVID-19, enrolled during active disease.

CDR3 sequence: CASTLSASGNTIYF. As DNA, the CDR3 is TGTGCCAGCACCCTGAGTGCTAGTGGAAACACCATATATTTT. The chain has TRBV3-1 (or the pseudogene TRBV3-2) and TRBJ1-3, with D uncertain. V shed 7 bases and J shed 3 bases, with 13 bases lying between them. The CDR3 spans 14 residues. Germline CDR1 reads LGHDT; CDR2 reads YNNKEL (reference sequence).